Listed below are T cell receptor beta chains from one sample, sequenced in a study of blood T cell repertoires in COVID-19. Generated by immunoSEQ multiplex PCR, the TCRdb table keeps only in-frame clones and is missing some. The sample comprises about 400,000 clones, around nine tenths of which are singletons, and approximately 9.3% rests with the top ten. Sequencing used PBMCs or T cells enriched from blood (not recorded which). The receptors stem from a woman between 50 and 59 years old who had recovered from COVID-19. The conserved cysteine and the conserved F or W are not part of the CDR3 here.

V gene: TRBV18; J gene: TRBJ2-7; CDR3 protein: ASSPTGGTTNAYEQY
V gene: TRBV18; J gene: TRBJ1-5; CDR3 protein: ASSEQGDQPQH
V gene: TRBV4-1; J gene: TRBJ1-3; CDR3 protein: ASSQSRNTIY
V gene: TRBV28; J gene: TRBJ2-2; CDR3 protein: ASSPMGGYTGELF
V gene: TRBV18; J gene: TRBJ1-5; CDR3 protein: ASSLDRGGQPQH
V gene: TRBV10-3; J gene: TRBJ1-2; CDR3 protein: AIRDSTNYGYT
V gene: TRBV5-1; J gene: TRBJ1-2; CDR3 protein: ASSLGRGQTKT
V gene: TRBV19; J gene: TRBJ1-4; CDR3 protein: ASSRFRDTDYEKLF
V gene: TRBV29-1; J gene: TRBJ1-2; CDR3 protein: SVEDNARDGYT
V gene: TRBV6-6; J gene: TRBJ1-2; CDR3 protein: ASSSPDYGYT
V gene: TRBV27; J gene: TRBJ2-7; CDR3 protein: ASSLFTQTEQY
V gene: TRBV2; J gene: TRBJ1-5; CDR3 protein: ASSEFTASKSQH
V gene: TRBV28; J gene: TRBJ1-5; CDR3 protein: ASSLEDSNQPQH
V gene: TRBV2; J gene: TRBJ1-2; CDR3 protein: ASGSTGSYGGYT
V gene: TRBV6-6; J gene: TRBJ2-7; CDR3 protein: ASSAGLRYEQY
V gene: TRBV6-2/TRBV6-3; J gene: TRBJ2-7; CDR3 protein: ASSHPRDTNYEQY
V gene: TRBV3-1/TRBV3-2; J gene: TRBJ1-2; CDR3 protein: ASSPGGTYSYT
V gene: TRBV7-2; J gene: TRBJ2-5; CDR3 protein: ASSYATGGAETQY
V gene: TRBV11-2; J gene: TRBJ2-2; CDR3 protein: ASSLVGNTGELF
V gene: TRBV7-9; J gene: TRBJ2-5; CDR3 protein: ASSLVLTGGRQY
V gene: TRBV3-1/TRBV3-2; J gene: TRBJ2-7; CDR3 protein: ASSQEAGSGASYEQY
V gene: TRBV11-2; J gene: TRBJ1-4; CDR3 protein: ASSLDRGGTVNEKLF
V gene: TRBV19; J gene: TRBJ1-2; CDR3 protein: ASPRVTGGENYGYT
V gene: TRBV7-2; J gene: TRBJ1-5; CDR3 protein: ASSPSPTGNQPQH
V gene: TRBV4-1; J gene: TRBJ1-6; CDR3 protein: ASSREGGRNSPLH
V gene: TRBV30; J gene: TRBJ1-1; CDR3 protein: AWSVRVTEAF
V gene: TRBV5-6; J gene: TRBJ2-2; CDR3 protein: ASSIGALAAGELF
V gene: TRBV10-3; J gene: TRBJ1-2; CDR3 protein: AIRDTSLDYGYT
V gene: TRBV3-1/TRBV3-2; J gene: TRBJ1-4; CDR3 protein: ASSQDPGATNEKLF
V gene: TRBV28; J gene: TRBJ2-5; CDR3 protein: AAANEVQETQY
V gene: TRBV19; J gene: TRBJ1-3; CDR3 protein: ASLSSSGNTIY
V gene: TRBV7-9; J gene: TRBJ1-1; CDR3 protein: ASSSLGGSNTEAF
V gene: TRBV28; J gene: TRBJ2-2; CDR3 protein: ASSFESGYTGELF
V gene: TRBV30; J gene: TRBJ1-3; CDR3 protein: AWTGFGNTIY
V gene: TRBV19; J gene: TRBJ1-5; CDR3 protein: ASTGDAGGQPQH